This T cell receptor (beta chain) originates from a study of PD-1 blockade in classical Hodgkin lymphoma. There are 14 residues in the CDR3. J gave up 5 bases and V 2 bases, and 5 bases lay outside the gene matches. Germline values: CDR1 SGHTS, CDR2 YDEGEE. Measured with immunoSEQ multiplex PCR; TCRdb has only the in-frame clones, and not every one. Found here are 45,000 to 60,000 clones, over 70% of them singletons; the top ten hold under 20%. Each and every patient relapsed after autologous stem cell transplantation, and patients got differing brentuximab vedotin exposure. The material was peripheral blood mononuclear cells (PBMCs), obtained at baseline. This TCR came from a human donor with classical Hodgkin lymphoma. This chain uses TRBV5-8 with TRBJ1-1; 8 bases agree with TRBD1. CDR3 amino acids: CASSLGQGYTEAFF. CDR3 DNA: TGTGCCAGCAGCTTAGGACAGGGCTATACTGAAGCTTTCTTT.